The source of this T cell receptor (beta chain) is a study of a mutant IDH1 vaccine in newly diagnosed glioma. Overall study: Initiation of the vaccine course occurred 4-6 weeks after radiotherapy alone, or alongside temozolomide cycles. Treated individuals were about 62% male and about 38% female, averaging approximately 40 years of age. Previous treatment comprised radiotherapy, temozolomide, or both, mostly both.

This clone is medium-sized in the sample. The antigen is not known. Time point of the sample: week 47, end of study. The content of each vaccine dose was 300 ug of mutant IDH1 20-mer peptide, and topical imiquimod accompanied it. Patients were given eight vaccinations, scheduled in weeks 1, 3, 5, 7, 11, 15, 19 and 23. The table came from immunoSEQ multiplex PCR; TCRdb's copy has only in-frame clones and leaves some out. This sample has some 38,000 clones; roughly 71% occur once, and the top ten carry around 8.9%. The TCR originated in a middle-aged man with glioma. Here the sequenced sample was PBMCs, taken from a glioma patient whose treatment included an IDH1 peptide vaccine.

The CDR3, as DNA: TGTGCCAGCAGCCCCCCCCGGACCCACACTGAAGCTTTCTTT. This sequence encodes CASSPPRTHTEAFF. The chain links TRBV7-9 to TRBJ1-1; unclear D gene. Between the trimmed V and J ends, which lost 5 bases and 3 bases, there was a span of 13 bases. CDR3 length equals 14 residues. Looked up from germline, CDR1 is SEHNR and CDR2 is FQNEAQ (reference sequence). Together with reference TRBV7-9 and TRBJ1-1, the CDR3 gives the full variable domain: DTGVSQNPRHKITKRGQNVTFRCDPISEHNRLYWYRQTLGQGPEFLTYFQNEAQLEKSRLLSDRFSAERPKGSFSTLEIQRTEQGDSAMYLCASSPPRTHTEAFFGQGTRLTVV.